This record looks at one T cell receptor (beta chain) sequence and its context. This clonotype was seen a handful of times. The clone's antigen remains unknown. No base quality values were provided; no much bigger clone lies one nucleotide off. The treatment or condition label of this sample denotes: allogeneic hematopoietic cell transplantation with graft depleted of TCRalphabeta T cells and CD19 B cells. The transplant recipients were children given TCRalphabeta/CD19-depleted allogeneic hematopoietic cell grafts. Trimming takes 5 bases off V and 4 bases off J; junction bases not matched to a gene: 7. From the cysteine up to the phenylalanine, the CDR3 has a length of 14 residues. The kept DNA is CDR3 alone, 42 bases in frame from the first base. Library construction relied on PCR. Sequenced on an Illumina HiSeq 2500. TCR library preparation used molecular barcoding, with unique molecular identifiers applied to normalize quantification of the TCRbeta repertoire. TCRdb reanalyzed the raw reads on its own, using fastp at Q25 for trimming and MiXCR for clone calling, and kept in-frame beta chains. A single entry per CDR3 protein holds the most common genes and DNA from its merged rows. The sample table contains about 460,000 distinct CDR3 sequences; only one count was recorded for over 10% of them. The ten top clones hold roughly 15% of the sample.

This sample is part of a study of T-cell reconstitution after alpha-beta-depleted transplantation in children (TCRdb year 2016). With regard to the full study: The study quantitatively tracked T-cell immune reconstitution after TCRalphabeta/CD19-depleted allogeneic hematopoietic cell transplantation in children using TCR repertoire profiling.

Overall study results and their limits: Over the following months the frequencies of hyperexpanded clones went down, and after one year T-cell counts and TCRbeta diversity were mostly credited to newly produced T cells. The high TCRbeta diversity at day 60 in some patients was ascribed to recipient T cells and intrathymic progenitors that had survived conditioning. The apparently early recovery of alphabetaT-cell counts about two months after transplant reportedly depended on only several hundred rapidly expanded clones that came from non-depleted graft cells.

This receptor chain uses TRBV12-3 or TRBV12-4 and TRBJ2-7, and TRBD2 matches 8 of the central bases. The receptor was derived from a female patient aged 2 to 10 who had a stem cell transplant for aplastic anemia, so the T cells may come from the graft donor. This sample comprised PBMCs, mostly from graft donor cells, obtained 180 days after TCRalphabeta/CD19-depleted stem cell transplant. This receptor has the CDR3 CASSPLGGGYEQYF. The nucleotide sequence is given as TGTGCCAGCAGTCCCCTCGGCGGGGGGTACGAGCAGTACTTC.